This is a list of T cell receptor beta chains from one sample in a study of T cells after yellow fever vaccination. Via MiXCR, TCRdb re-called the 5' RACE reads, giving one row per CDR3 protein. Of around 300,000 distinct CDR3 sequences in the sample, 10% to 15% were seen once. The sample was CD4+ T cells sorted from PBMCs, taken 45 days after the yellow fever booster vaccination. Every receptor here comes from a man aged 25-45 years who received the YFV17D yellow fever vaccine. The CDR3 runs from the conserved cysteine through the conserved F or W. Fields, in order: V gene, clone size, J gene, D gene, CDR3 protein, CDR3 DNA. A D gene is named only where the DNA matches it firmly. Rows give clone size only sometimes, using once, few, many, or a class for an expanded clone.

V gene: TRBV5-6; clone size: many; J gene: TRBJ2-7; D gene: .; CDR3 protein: CASSLVRSEQYF; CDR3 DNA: TGTGCCAGCAGCTTGGTCCGGAGCGAGCAGTACTTC
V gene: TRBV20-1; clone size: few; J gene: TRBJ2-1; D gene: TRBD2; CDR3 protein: CSARLAGGFSYNEQFF; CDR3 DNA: TGCAGTGCGCGACTAGCGGGGGGTTTCTCCTACAATGAGCAGTTCTTC
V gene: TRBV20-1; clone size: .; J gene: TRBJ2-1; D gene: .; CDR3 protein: CSAMEGPYSNEQFF; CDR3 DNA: TGCAGTGCTATGGAGGGGCCGTACTCCAATGAGCAGTTCTTC
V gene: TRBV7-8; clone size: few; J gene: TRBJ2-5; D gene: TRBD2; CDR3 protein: CASSFFSGLAGVQETQYF; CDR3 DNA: TGTGCCAGCAGCTTCTTTTCGGGACTAGCGGGAGTACAAGAGACCCAGTACTTC
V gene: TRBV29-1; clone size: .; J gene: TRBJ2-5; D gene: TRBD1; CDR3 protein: CSVGATGGLETQYF; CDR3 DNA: TGCAGCGTCGGGGCTACAGGGGGGCTAGAGACCCAGTACTTC
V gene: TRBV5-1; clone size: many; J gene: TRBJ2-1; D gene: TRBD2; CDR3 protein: CASSLAGGGSYNEQFF; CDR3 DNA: TGTGCCAGCAGCTTAGCGGGAGGGGGCTCCTACAATGAGCAGTTCTTC
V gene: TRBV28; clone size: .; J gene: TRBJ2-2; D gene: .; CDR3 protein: CASSTVGGLSGELFF; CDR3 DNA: TGTGCCAGCAGTACCGTCGGGGGCTTGTCCGGGGAGCTGTTTTTT
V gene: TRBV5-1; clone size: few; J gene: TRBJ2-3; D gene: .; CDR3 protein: CASSLAGTRGTDTQYF; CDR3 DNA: TGCGCCAGCAGCTTGGCCGGGACCCGCGGCACAGATACGCAGTATTTT
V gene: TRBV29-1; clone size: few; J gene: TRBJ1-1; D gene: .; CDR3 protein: CSVLLGTNTEAFF; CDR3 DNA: TGCAGCGTGTTACTGGGGACGAACACTGAAGCTTTCTTT
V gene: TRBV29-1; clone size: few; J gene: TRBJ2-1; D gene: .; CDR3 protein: CSVGMGAVFEQFF; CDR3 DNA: TGCAGCGTGGGCATGGGTGCGGTATTTGAGCAGTTCTTC
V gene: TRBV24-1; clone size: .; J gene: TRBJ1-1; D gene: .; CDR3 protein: CATPHEGAGDDTEAFF; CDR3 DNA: TGTGCCACACCCCACGAGGGTGCGGGTGACGACACTGAAGCTTTCTTT
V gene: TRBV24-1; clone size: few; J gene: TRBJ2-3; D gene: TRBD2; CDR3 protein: CATSDPSGSLTDTQYF; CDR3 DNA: TGTGCCACCAGTGATCCCAGCGGGAGTCTCACAGATACGCAGTATTTT
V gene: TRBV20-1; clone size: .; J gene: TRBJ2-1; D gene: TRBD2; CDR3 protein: CSARWFLAGALGEQFF; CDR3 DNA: TGCAGTGCTAGATGGTTTCTAGCGGGAGCATTGGGTGAGCAGTTCTTC
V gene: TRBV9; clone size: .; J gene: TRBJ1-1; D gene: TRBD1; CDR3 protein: CASSFGTGFGTEAFF; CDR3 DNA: TGTGCCAGCAGCTTCGGGACAGGGTTCGGCACTGAAGCTTTCTTT
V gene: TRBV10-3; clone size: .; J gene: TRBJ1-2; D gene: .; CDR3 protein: CAIPTDYGYTF; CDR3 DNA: TGTGCCATCCCGACAGACTATGGCTACACCTTC
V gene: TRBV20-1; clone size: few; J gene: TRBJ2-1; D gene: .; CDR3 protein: CSARDSGGLSTYNEQFF; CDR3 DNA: TGCAGTGCTAGAGATTCTGGCGGACTATCTACCTACAATGAGCAGTTCTTC
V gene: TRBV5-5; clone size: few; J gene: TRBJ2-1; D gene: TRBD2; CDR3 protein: CASSLVASGAYNEQFF; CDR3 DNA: TGTGCCAGCAGCTTGGTGGCTAGCGGAGCGTACAATGAGCAGTTCTTC
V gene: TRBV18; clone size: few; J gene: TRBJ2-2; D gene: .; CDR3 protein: CASSPPTSVDTGELFF; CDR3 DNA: TGTGCCAGCTCACCACCGACTAGTGTGGACACCGGGGAGCTGTTTTTT
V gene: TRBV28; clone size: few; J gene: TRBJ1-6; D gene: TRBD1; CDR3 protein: CASRTQQGGNSPLHF; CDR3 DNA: TGTGCCAGCAGGACCCAACAGGGGGGAAATTCACCCCTCCACTTT
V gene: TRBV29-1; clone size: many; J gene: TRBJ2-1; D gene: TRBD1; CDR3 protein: CSVTDRAYNEQFF; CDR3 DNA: TGCAGCGTGACTGACAGGGCATACAATGAGCAGTTCTTC
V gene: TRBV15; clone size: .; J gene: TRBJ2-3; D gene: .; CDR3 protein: CATSRETEDTQYF; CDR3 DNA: TGTGCCACCAGCAGAGAGACTGAAGATACGCAGTATTTT
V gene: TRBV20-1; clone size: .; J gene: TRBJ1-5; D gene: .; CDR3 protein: CSARDLQGGWQPQHF; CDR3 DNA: TGCAGTGCTAGAGATCTTCAGGGCGGGTGGCAGCCCCAGCATTTT
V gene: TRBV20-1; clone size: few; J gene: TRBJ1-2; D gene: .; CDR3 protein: CSARSPGAWGYTF; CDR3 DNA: TGCAGTGCCCGTTCCCCAGGGGCCTGGGGCTACACCTTC
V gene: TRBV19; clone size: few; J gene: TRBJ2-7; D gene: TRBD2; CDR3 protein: CASSKGGLAGDSYEQYF; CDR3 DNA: TGTGCCAGTAGTAAGGGAGGACTAGCGGGTGACTCCTACGAGCAGTACTTC
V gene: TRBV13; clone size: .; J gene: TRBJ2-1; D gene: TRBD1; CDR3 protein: CASSPTGGLYNEQFF; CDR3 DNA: TGTGCCAGCAGCCCTACAGGGGGCCTTTACAATGAGCAGTTCTTC
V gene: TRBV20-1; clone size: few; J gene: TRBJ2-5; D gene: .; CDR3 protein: CSAGAWTTQETQYF; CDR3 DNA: TGCAGTGCCGGGGCCTGGACTACCCAAGAGACCCAGTACTTC
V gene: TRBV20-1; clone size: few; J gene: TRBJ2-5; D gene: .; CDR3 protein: CSAKRTYQETQYF; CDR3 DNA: TGCAGTGCGAAACGGACGTACCAAGAGACCCAGTACTTC
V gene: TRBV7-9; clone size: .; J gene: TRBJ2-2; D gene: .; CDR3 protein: CATHLKDRDTGELFF; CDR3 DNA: TGTGCCACCCATCTTAAGGACAGAGACACCGGGGAGCTGTTTTTT
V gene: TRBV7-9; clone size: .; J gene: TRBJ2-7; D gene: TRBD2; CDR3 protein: CASSSLAGKGEQYF; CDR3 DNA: TGTGCCAGCAGCTCCCTAGCGGGAAAGGGCGAGCAGTACTTC
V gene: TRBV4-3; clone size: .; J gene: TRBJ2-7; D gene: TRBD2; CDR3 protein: CASSKIQAGGGYEQYF; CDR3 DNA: TGCGCCAGCAGCAAAATTCAGGCGGGGGGTGGCTACGAGCAGTACTTC
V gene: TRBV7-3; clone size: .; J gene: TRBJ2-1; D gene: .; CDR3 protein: CASSLMHGPYNEQFF; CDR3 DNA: TGTGCCAGCAGCTTAATGCACGGACCTTACAATGAGCAGTTCTTC
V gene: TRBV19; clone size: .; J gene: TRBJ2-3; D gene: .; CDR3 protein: CASSQPGLDTDTQYF; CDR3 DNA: TGTGCCAGTAGTCAACCGGGACTCGACACAGATACGCAGTATTTT
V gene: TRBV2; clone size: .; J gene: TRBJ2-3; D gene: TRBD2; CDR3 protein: CASSVGAGASTDTQYF; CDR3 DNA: TGTGCCAGCAGTGTCGGAGCGGGAGCCAGCACAGATACGCAGTATTTT
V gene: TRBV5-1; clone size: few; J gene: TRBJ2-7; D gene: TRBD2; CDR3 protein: CASSWRLAGGSEQYF; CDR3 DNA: TGCGCCAGCAGCTGGAGACTAGCGGGAGGCAGTGAGCAGTACTTC
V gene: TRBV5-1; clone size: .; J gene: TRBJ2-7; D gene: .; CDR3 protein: CASRQDSAYEQYF; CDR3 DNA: TGCGCCAGCAGACAGGACAGTGCCTACGAGCAGTACTTC
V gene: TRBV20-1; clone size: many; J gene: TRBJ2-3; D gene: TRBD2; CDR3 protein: CSARGGTSGSTDTQYF; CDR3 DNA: TGCAGTGCTAGAGGGGGGACTAGCGGGAGCACAGATACGCAGTATTTT
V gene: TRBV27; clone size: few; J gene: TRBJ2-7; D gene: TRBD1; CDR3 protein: CASSLSDRGAYEQYF; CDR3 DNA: TGTGCCAGCAGTTTATCGGACAGGGGGGCCTACGAGCAGTACTTC